This T cell receptor (beta chain) derives from a study of OX40 agonist ivuxolimab in advanced cancers. In the study overall: Dosing consisted of intravenous ivuxolimab at 0.01 to 10 mg/kg every 2 weeks.

With respect to this clone: Antigen: not known.

Study-level findings and limits: Compared with others, partial responders at 0.1-3.0 mg/kg displayed clonal expansion among the lowest. The CD4+ and CD8+ T cells in the blood had expanded clonally by week 6 at 0.1 to 3.0 mg/kg.

Germline V lookup: CDR1 MDHEN, CDR2 SYDVKM. Trimming took 1 base from V and 1 from J; bases not matched to a gene: 5. The CDR3 totals 16 residues. TCRdb's table, derived via immunoSEQ multiplex PCR, lists solely in-frame clones and lacks some. The table includes around 43,000 clones, roughly 86% detected once. Individuals having autoimmune disease history or systemic immunosuppression were not enrolled. The J gene is TRBJ1-1, the V gene TRBV28; 8 positions agree with TRBD1. This sample comprised CD4+ or CD8+ T cells sorted from blood, obtained in a trial of the OX40 agonist ivuxolimab. The origin of this receptor is an adult with an advanced solid tumor such as melanoma, head and neck, liver or kidney cancer. Here the CDR3 reads CASSLLGTGQNTEAFF. Here the CDR3 DNA reads TGTGCCAGCAGTTTATTAGGGACAGGTCAGAACACTGAAGCTTTCTTT.